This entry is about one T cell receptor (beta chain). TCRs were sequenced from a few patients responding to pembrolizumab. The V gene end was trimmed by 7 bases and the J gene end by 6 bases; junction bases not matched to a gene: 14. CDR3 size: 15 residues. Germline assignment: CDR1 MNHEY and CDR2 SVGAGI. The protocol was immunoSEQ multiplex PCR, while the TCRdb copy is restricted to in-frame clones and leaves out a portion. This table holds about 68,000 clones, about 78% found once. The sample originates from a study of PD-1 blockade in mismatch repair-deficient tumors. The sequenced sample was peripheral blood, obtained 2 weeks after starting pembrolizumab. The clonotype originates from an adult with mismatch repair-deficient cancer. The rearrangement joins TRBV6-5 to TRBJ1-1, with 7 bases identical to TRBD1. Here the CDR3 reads CASIHSQGVSAEAFF. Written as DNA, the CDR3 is TGTGCCAGCATTCATTCCCAGGGGGTTTCAGCTGAAGCTTTCTTT.